Following are 6 T cell receptor beta chains from one sample sequenced in a study of T-cell memory formation after mild COVID-19. TCRdb fed the 5' RACE reads into MiXCR, producing one record per CDR3 protein. The table lists around 400,000 distinct CDR3 sequences, around 24% of them singletons. The material sequenced was PBMCs or a T cell subset sorted from them (not recorded which). Source of these receptors: an adult woman who had mild COVID-19 (a few samples of this study predate the infection). Cell type and time point are not known.

There are a few counts of this clonotype. This chain uses TRBV12-3 or TRBV12-4 with TRBJ1-5; no definite D call. The CDR3 is 14 amino acids. V was cut by 4 bases and J by 5 bases, with 12 bases left in between. The DNA for the CDR3 is TGTGCCAGCAGTTCACGGATACGCGATCAGCCCCAGCATTTT. This encodes CASSSRIRDQPQHF.

The chain is built from TRBV29-1 and TRBJ2-7; D is unresolved. V was cut by 7 bases and J by 5 bases, with 12 bases left in between. The CDR3 spans 11 residues. Germline-derived CDR1 and CDR2 are SQVTM and ANQGSEA. The CDR3 sequence is CSATFRNEQYF. The CDR3 DNA sequence: TGCAGCGCCACGTTTCGGAACGAGCAGTACTTC.

The chain carries TRBV9 and TRBJ1-5; TRBD1 matches 7 bases. V was clipped by 6 bases and J by 4 bases; unmatched bases: 10. The CDR3 is 15 amino acids. Germline values: CDR1 SGDLS, CDR2 YYNGEE. The CDR3 DNA reads as TGTGCCAGCACCTTAAAACAGGGGTTGAATCAGCCCCAGCATTTT. Translating gives CASTLKQGLNQPQHF.

This clonotype was picked up many times. This chain links TRBV14 with TRBJ2-1; unclear D gene. The germline CDR1 and CDR2 sequences are SGHDN and FVKESK. The CDR3 is 14 amino acids. V was clipped by 3 bases and J by 3 bases, with 9 bases between them. The CDR3: CASSQGTSYNEQFF. The CDR3 DNA sequence: TGTGCCAGCAGCCAGGGAACGAGCTACAATGAGCAGTTCTTC.

This clonotype occurred a few times. The V call is TRBV24-1, the J call TRBJ2-2; TRBD2 agrees at 7 bases. The germline gives CDR1 KGHDR, CDR2 SFDVKD. Losses at the gene ends were 2 bases for V and 4 bases for J; bases not matched to a gene: 12. The CDR3 totals 18 residues. In DNA, the CDR3 is TGTGCCACCAGTGATTCCCGAACTCCCGGGAGGCCCACCGGGGAGCTGTTTTTT. Translation gives CATSDSRTPGRPTGELFF.

V usage is TRBV4-1 and J usage is TRBJ2-1, with D possibly TRBD2 on 5 matching bases. Per germline, CDR1 MGHRA and CDR2 YSYEKL. V gave up 0 bases and J gave up 8 bases, with 11 bases separating them. This CDR3 is 14 amino acids long. For the CDR3, the DNA is TGCGCCAGCAGCCAAGAAGACGGGCGGGATGAGCAGTTCTTC. Its protein product is CASSQEDGRDEQFF.